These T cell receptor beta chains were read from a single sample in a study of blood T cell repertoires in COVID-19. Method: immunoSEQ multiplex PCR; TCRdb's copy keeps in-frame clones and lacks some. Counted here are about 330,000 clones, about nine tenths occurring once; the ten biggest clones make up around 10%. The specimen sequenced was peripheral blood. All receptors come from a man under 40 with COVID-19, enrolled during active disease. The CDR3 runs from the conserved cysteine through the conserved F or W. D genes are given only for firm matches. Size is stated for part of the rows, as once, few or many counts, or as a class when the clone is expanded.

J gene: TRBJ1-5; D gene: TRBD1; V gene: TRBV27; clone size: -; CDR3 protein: CASSLYRLTGALLHF; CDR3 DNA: TGTGCCAGCAGTTTATACCGCTTGACAGGGGCTCTATTGCATTTT
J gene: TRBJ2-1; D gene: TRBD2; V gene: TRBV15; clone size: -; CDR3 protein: CATSRLAGDYNEQFF; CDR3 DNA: TGTGCCACCAGCAGGCTAGCGGGGGACTACAATGAGCAGTTCTTC
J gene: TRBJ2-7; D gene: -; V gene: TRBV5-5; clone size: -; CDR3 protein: CASRPRVLDEQYF; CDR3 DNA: TGTGCCAGCAGACCCAGGGTTCTCGACGAGCAGTACTTC
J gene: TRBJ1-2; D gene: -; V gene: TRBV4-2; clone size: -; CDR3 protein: CASSQDTGSNYGYTF; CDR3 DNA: TGTGCCAGCAGCCAAGATACGGGGTCAAACTATGGCTACACCTTC
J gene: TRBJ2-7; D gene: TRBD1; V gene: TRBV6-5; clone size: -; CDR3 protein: CASSLGQGVRYEQYF; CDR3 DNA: TGTGCCAGCAGCCTAGGACAGGGGGTTAGGTACGAGCAGTACTTC
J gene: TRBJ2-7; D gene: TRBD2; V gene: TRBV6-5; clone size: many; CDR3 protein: CASLGEFRLAHEQYF; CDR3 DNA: TGTGCCAGCCTGGGTGAATTTCGACTAGCACACGAGCAGTACTTC
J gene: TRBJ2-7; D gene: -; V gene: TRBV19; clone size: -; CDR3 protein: CASSIPGVSYEQYF; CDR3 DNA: TGTGCCAGTAGTATACCAGGGGTCTCCTACGAGCAGTACTTC
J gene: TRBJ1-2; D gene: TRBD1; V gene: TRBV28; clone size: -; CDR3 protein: CASSLGTGELYYGYTF; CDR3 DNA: TGTGCCAGCAGTTTAGGGACAGGGGAACTGTACTATGGCTACACCTTC
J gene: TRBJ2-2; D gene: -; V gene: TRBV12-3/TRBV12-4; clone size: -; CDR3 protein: CASSFRGTGELFF; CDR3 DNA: TGTGCCAGCAGTTTTAGGGGTACCGGGGAGCTGTTTTTT
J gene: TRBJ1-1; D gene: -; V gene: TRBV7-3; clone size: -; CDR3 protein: CASSAQRDTEAFF; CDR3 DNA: TGTGCCAGCAGCGCCCAACGCGACACTGAAGCTTTCTTT
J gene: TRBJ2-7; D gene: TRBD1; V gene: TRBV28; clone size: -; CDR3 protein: CASSLLSWGQGEQYF; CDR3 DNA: TGTGCCAGCAGTCTTCTCAGCTGGGGACAGGGAGAGCAGTACTTC
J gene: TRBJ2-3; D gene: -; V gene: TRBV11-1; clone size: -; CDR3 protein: CASTDSTSTDTQYF; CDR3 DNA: TGTGCCAGCACCGACTCTACTAGCACAGATACGCAGTATTTT
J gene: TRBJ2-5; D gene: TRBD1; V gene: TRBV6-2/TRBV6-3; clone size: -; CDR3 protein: CASSFNVRGDSQETQYF; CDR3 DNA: TGTGCCAGCAGTTTTAACGTCAGAGGGGACAGCCAAGAGACCCAGTACTTC
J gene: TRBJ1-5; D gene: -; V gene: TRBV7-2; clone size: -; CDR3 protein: CASSLGSRSNQPQHF; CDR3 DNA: TGTGCCAGCAGCTTAGGGTCGAGGAGCAATCAGCCCCAGCATTTT
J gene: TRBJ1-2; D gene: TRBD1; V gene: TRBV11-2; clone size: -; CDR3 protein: CASSFGQGVNYGYTF; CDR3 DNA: TGTGCCAGCAGCTTCGGACAGGGGGTCAACTATGGCTACACCTTC
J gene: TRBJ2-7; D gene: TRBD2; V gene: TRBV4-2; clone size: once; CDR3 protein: CASSQDVLAGAYEQYF; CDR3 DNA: TGTGCCAGCAGCCAAGATGTACTAGCGGGGGCCTACGAGCAGTACTTC
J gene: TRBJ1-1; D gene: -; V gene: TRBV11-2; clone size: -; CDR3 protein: CASTLREVWNTEAFF; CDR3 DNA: TGTGCCAGCACGCTAAGAGAGGTATGGAACACTGAAGCTTTCTTT
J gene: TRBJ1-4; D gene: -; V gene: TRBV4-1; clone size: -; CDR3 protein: CASSQVVAHVEKLFF; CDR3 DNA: TGCGCCAGCAGCCAAGTAGTAGCGCACGTCGAAAAACTGTTTTTT
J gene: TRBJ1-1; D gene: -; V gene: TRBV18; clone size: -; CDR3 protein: CASSPLTANTEAFF; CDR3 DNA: TGTGCCAGCTCCCCCCTGACAGCGAACACTGAAGCTTTCTTT
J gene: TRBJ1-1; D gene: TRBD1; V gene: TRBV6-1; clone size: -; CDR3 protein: CASSEFTGGTGGTEAFF; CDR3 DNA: TGTGCCAGCAGTGAATTTACAGGGGGCACCGGCGGCACTGAAGCTTTCTTT
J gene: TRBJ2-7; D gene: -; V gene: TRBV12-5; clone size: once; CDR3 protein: CASGLSTVSNEQYF; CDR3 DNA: TGTGCTAGTGGTTTGAGTACAGTCTCGAACGAGCAGTACTTC
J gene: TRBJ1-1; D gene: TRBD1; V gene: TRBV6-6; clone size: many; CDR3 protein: CASRYRGQGTEAFF; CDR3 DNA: TGTGCCAGCAGGTACAGGGGGCAGGGCACTGAAGCTTTCTTT
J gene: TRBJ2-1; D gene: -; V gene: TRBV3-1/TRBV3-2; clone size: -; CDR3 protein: CASSVSHRAGQVLDISYNEQFF; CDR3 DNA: TGTGCCAGCAGCGTTTCACATCGCGCCGGTCAGGTATTAGACATCTCCTACAATGAGCAGTTCTTC
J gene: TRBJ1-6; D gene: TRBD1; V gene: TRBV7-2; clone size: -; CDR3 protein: CASSSTGRNSPLHF; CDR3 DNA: TGTGCCAGCAGTTCGACAGGGAGGAATTCACCCCTCCACTTT
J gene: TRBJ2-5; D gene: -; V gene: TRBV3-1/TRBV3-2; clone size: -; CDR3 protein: CASRRWASHKQETQYF; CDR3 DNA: TGTGCCAGCAGACGTTGGGCCTCCCACAAACAAGAGACCCAGTACTTC
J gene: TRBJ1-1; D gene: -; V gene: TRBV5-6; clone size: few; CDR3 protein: CASTWGGRTEAFF; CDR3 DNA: TGTGCCAGCACCTGGGGGGGGCGGACTGAAGCTTTCTTT
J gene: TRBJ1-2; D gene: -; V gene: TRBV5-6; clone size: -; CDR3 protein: CASSLGLGVAGYGYTF; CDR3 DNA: TGTGCCAGCAGCTTGGGGCTCGGAGTGGCGGGCTATGGCTACACCTTC
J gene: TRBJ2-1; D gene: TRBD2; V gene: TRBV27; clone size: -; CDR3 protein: CASSSIILAGPYNEQFF; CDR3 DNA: TGTGCCAGCAGCTCAATAATTCTAGCGGGGCCCTACAATGAGCAGTTCTTC
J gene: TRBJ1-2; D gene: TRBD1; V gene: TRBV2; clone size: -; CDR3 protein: CASSGGQGSYGYTF; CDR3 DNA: TGTGCCAGCAGTGGAGGACAGGGGAGCTATGGCTACACCTTC
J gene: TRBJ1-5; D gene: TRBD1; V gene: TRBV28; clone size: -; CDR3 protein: CASSLFAGTDHPQHF; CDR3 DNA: TGTGCCAGCAGTTTATTTGCAGGGACAGATCACCCCCAGCATTTT
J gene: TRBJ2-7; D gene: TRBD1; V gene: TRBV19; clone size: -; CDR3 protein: CASSGGWEQYF; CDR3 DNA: TGTGCCAGTTCAGGGGGCTGGGAGCAGTACTTC
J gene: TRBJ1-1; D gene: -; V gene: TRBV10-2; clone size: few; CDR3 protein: CASSDKNTEAFF; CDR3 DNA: TGCGCCAGCAGCGACAAGAACACTGAAGCTTTCTTT
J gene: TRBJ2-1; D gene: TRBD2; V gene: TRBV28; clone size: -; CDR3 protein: CASSSGTSGSIDEQFF; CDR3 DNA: TGTGCCAGCAGCTCTGGGACTAGCGGGAGTATAGATGAGCAGTTCTTC
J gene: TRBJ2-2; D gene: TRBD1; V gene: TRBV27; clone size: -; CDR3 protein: CASSSLWTGGTGELFF; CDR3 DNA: TGTGCCAGCAGTTCTCTTTGGACAGGGGGCACCGGGGAGCTGTTTTTT
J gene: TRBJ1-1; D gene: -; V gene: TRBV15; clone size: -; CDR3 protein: CATSDTGGNTEAFF; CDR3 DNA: TGTGCCACCTCCGACACCGGGGGGAACACTGAAGCTTTCTTT
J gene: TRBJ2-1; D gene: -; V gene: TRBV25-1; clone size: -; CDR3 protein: CASSEPNSYNEQFF; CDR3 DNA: TGTGCCAGCAGTGAACCTAACTCCTACAATGAGCAGTTCTTC
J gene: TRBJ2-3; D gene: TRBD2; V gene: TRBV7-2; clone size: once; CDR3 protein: CASSSWTSGSDTQYF; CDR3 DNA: TGTGCCAGCAGCTCCTGGACTAGCGGGAGTGATACGCAGTATTTT
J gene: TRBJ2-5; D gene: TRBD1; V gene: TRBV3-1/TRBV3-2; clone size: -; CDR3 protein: CASSQFPGTVQETQYF; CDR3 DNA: TGTGCCAGCAGCCAATTTCCCGGGACAGTTCAAGAGACCCAGTACTTC
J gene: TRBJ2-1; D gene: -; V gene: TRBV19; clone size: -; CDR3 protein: CASSIDQPTGAFYNEQFF; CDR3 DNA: TGTGCCAGTAGTATAGATCAACCAACAGGAGCCTTCTACAATGAGCAGTTCTTC
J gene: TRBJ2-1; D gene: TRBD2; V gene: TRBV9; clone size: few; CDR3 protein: CASSVTSGGTHSYNEQFF; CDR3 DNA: TGTGCCAGCAGCGTAACTAGCGGGGGGACCCACTCCTACAATGAGCAGTTCTTC
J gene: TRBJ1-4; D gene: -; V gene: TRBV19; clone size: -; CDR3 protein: CASSTSGKATNEKLFF; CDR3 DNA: TGTGCCAGTAGTACCTCAGGGAAGGCAACTAATGAAAAACTGTTTTTT
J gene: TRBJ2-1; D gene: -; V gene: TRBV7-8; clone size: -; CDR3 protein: CASSLSGSLGLNNEQFF; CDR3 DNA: TGTGCCAGCAGCCTATCGGGATCCTTAGGCCTAAACAATGAGCAGTTCTTC
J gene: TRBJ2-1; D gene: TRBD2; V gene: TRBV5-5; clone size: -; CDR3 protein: CASSLEAGDWGEQFF; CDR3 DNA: TGTGCCAGCAGCTTGGAGGCGGGAGACTGGGGTGAGCAGTTCTTC
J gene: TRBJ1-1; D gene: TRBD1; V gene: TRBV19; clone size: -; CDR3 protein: CASSPGTARGVTEAFF; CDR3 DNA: TGTGCCAGTAGCCCAGGGACAGCCCGCGGGGTGACTGAAGCTTTCTTT
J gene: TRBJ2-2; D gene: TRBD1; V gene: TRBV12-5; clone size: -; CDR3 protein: CASGQTEGAGTGELFF; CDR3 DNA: TGTGCTAGTGGTCAAACCGAGGGGGCTGGCACCGGGGAGCTGTTTTTT
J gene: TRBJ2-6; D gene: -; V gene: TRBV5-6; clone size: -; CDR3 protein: CASSLELTSPITF; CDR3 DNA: TGTGCCAGCAGCTTAGAACTGACATCACCCATAACTTTC
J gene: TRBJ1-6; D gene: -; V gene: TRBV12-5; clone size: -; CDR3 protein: CASGLGQGGSPLHF; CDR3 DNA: TGTGCTAGTGGTTTGGGGCAGGGCGGATCACCCCTCCACTTT
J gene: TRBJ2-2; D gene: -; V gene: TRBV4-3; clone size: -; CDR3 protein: CASSQDITTNTGELFF; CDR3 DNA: TGCGCCAGCAGCCAAGATATCACCACTAACACCGGGGAGCTGTTTTTT
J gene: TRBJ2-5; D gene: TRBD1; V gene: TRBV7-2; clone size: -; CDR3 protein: CASNAQGAGETQYF; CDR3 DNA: TGTGCCAGCAACGCACAGGGGGCGGGAGAGACCCAGTACTTC
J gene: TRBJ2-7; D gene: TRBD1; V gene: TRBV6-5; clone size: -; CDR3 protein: CASSYTAGGYYEQYF; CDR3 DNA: TGTGCCAGCAGTTACACCGCAGGGGGTTATTACGAGCAGTACTTC
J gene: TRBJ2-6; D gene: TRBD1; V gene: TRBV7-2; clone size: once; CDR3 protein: CASSFLQGARGANVLTF; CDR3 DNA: TGTGCCAGCAGCTTTTTACAGGGGGCGCGGGGGGCCAACGTCCTGACTTTC
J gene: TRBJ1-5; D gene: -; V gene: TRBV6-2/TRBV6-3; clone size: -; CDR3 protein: CASSYSRQPQHF; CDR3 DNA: TGTGCCAGCAGTTACTCGCGCCAGCCCCAGCATTTT
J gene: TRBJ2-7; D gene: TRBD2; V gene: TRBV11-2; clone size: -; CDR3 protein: CASSFSSGGTYEQYF; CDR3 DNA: TGTGCCAGCAGCTTTAGTAGCGGGGGGACCTACGAGCAGTACTTC